This T cell receptor (beta chain) was sequenced for a study of control samples from healthy donors and cancer patients. TCRdb's table, derived via immunoSEQ multiplex PCR, lists solely in-frame clones and lacks some. The table has some 140,000 clones, approximately 86% seen once. The clonotype originates from a woman aged 25 to 39 in good health. Sequencing used blood.

The CDR3 region is CASSLAGYSNQPQHF. The CDR3 DNA is TGTGCCAGCAGCTTGGCGGGTTATAGCAATCAGCCCCAGCATTTT. This rearrangement joins TRBV5-8 to TRBJ1-5; no clear D gene. The CDR3 consists of 15 residues. V lost 0 bases, J lost 0 bases, and 7 bases lay in between. CDR1 SGHTS and CDR2 YDEGEE come from the germline V gene.